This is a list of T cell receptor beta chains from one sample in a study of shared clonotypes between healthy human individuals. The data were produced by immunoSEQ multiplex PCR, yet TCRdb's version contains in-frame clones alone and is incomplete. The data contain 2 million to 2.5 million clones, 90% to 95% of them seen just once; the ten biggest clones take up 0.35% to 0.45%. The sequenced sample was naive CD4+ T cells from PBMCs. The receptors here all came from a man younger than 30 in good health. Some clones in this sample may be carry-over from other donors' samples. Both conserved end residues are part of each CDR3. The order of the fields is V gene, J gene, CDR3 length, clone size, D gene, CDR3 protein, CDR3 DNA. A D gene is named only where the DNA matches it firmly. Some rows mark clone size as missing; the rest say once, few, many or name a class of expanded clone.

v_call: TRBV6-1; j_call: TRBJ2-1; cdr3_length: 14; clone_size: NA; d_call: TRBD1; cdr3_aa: CASKSGQGYNEQFF; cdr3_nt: TGTGCCTCCAAGTCGGGACAGGGATACAATGAGCAGTTCTTC
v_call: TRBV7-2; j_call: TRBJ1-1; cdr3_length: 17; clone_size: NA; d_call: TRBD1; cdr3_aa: CASSSKSGQITNTEAFF; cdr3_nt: TGTGCCAGCAGCTCGAAGTCGGGACAGATAACGAACACTGAAGCTTTCTTT
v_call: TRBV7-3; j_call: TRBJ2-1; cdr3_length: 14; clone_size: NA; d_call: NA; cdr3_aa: CASSFPVSGNEQFF; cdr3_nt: TGTGCCAGCAGCTTCCCAGTCTCGGGTAATGAGCAGTTCTTC
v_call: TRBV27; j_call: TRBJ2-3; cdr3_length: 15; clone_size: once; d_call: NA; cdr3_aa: CASSLGASTLYTQYF; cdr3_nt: TGTGCCAGCAGTTTGGGGGCTAGCACCCTTTATACGCAGTATTTT
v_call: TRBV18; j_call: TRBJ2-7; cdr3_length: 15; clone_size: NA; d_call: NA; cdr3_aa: CASSPQVAGEHEQYF; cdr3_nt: TGTGCCAGCTCACCACAGGTGGCAGGGGAGCACGAGCAGTACTTC
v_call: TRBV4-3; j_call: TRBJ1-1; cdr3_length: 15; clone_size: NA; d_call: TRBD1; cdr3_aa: CASSQVGQPSTEAFF; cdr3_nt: TGCGCCAGCAGCCAAGTGGGACAGCCTAGCACTGAAGCTTTCTTT
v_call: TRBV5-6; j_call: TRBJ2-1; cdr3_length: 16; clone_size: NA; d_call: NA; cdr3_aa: CASSLVGQLAYNEQFF; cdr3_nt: TGTGCCAGCAGCTTGGTAGGGCAACTCGCCTACAATGAGCAGTTCTTC
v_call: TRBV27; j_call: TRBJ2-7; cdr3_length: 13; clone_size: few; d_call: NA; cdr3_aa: CASSPKGDYEQYF; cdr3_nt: TGTGCCAGCAGCCCCAAGGGGGACTACGAGCAGTACTTC
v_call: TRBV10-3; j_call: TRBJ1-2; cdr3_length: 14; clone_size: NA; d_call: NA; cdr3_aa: CAIRNSDTNYGYTF; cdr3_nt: TGTGCCATCAGAAACTCCGACACCAACTATGGCTACACCTTC
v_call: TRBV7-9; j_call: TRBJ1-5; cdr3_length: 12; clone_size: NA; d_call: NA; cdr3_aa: CASSLALDPQYF; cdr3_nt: TGTGCCAGCAGCTTAGCGCTGGATCCACAATATTTT
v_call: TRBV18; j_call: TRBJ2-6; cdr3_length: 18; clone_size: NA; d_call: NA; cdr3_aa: CASSPVQGVTLEANVLTF; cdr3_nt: TGTGCCAGCTCACCCGTACAGGGCGTCACTCTGGAGGCCAACGTCCTGACTTTC
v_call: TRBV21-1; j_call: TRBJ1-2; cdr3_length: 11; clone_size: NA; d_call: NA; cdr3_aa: CASSNSYGYTF; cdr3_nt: TGTGCCAGCAGCAACAGCTATGGCTACACCTTC
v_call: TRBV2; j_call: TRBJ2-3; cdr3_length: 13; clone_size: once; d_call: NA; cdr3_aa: CASARTNTDTQYF; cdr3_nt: TGTGCCAGCGCAAGGACAAACACAGATACGCAGTATTTT
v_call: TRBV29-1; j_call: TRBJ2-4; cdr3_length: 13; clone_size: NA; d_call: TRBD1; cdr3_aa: CSVAGTGGNIQYF; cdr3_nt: TGCAGCGTAGCCGGGACAGGGGGAAACATTCAGTACTTC
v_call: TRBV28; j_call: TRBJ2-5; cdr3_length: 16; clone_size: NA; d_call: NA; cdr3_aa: CASSPVVAAAWETQYF; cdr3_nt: TGTGCCAGCAGCCCAGTGGTAGCGGCTGCCTGGGAGACCCAGTACTTC
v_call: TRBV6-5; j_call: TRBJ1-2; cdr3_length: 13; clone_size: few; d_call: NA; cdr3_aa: CASTHPGADGYTF; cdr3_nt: TGTGCCAGCACCCACCCAGGGGCCGATGGCTACACCTTC
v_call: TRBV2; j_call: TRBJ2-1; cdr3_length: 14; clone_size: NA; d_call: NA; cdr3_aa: CASSDALRYNEQFF; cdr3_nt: TGTGCCAGCAGTGACGCCCTTCGGTACAATGAGCAGTTCTTC
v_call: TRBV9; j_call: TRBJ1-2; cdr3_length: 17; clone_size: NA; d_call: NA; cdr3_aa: CASSPYLHGQRPDGYTF; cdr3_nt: TGTGCCAGCAGCCCCTACCTCCACGGACAGAGGCCCGATGGCTACACCTTC
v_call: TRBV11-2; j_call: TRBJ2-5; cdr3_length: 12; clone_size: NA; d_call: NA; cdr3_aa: CASSLVRTPEDF; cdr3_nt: TGTGCCAGCAGCTTAGTACGGACCCCCGAGGACTTC
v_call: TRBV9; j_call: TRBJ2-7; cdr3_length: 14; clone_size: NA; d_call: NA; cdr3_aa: CASSGTLDLREQYF; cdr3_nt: TGTGCCAGCAGCGGAACACTCGACCTGAGGGAGCAGTACTTC
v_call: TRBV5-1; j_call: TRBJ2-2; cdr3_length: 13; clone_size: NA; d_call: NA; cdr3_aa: CASSPAWVGELFF; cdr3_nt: TGCGCCAGCAGCCCAGCGTGGGTCGGGGAGCTGTTTTTT
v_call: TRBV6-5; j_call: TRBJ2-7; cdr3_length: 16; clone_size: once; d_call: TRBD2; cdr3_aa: CASSYSMPSGAYEQYF; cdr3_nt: TGTGCCAGCAGTTACTCGATGCCTAGCGGGGCCTACGAGCAGTACTTC
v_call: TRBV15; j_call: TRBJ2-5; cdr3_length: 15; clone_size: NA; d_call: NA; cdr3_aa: CATATLGAATETQYF; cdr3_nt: TGTGCCACCGCTACCTTAGGGGCCGCGACGGAGACCCAGTACTTC
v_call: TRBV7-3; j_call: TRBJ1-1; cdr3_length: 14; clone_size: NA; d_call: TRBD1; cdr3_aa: CASARGRGNTEAFF; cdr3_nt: TGTGCCAGCGCCAGGGGGAGGGGCAACACTGAAGCTTTCTTT
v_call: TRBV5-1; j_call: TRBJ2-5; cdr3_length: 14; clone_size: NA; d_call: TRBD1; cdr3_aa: CASTVTGGGETQYF; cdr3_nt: TGCGCCAGCACCGTAACAGGGGGCGGAGAGACCCAGTACTTC
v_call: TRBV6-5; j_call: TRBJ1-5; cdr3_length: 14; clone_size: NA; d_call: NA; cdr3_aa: CASSYSTGNQPQHF; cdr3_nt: TGTGCCAGCAGTTACTCTACGGGGAATCAGCCCCAGCATTTT
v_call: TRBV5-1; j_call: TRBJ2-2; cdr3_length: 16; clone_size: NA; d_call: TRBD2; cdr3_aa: CASSFAGRVNTGELFF; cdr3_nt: TGCGCCAGCAGCTTCGCCGGGAGGGTGAACACCGGGGAGCTGTTTTTT
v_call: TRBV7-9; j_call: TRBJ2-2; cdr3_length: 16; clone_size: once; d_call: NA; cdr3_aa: CASSSVPFSYTGELFF; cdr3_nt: TGTGCCAGCAGCTCGGTCCCCTTTAGTTACACCGGGGAGCTGTTTTTT
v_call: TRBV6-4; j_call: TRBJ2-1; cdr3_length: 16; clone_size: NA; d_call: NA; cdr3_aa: CASSPTGPIRENEQFF; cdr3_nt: TGTGCCAGCAGTCCGACAGGCCCCATAAGGGAAAATGAGCAGTTCTTC
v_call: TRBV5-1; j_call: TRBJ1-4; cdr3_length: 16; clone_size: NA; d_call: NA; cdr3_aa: CASSLVPQGGREKLFF; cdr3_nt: TGCGCCAGCAGCTTGGTTCCCCAGGGTGGTCGTGAAAAACTGTTTTTT
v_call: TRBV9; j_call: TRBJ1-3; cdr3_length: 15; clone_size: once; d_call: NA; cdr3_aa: CASGLSRSSGNTIYF; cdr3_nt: TGTGCCAGCGGGTTGTCGCGTAGCTCTGGAAACACCATATATTTT
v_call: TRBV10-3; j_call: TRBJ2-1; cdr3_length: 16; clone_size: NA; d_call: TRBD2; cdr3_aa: CAISAPTSGRANEQFF; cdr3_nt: TGTGCCATCAGTGCCCCGACTAGCGGGAGGGCCAATGAGCAGTTCTTC
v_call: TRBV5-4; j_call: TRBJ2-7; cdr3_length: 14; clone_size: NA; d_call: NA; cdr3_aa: CASSLGLKDNEQYF; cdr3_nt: TGTGCCAGCAGCTTGGGTCTTAAAGACAACGAGCAGTACTTC
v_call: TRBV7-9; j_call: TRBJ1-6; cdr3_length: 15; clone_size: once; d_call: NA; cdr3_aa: CASSLAGGLGAPLHF; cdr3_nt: TGTGCCAGCAGCTTAGCCGGGGGCCTTGGTGCACCCCTCCACTTT
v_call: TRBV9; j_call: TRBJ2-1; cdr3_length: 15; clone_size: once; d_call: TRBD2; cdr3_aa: CASSAGLAAYNEQFF; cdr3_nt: TGTGCCAGCAGCGCGGGACTAGCCGCCTACAATGAGCAGTTCTTC
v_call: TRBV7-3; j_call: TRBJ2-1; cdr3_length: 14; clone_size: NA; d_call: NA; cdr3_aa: CASSLQGLGNEQFF; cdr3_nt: TGTGCCAGCAGCCTACAGGGTCTCGGCAATGAGCAGTTCTTC
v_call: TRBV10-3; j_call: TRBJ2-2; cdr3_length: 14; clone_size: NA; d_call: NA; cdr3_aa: CAISGQGTTGELFF; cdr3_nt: TGTGCCATCAGTGGCCAGGGGACCACCGGGGAGCTGTTTTTT